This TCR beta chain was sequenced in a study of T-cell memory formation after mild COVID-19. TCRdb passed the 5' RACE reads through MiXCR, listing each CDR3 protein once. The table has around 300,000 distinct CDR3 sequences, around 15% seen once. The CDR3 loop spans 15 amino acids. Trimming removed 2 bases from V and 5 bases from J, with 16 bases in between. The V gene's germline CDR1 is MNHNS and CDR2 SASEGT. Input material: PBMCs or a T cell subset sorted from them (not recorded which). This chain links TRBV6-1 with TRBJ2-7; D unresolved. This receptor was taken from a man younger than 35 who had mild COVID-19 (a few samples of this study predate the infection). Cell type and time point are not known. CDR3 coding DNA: TGTGCCAGCAGTGAATATCCCCTCTTCCATCACGAGCAGTACTTC. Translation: CASSEYPLFHHEQYF.